In its sample, the clone carrying this T cell receptor (beta chain) was seen a few times. No antigen is known for it. Per the germline V gene, CDR1 is MDHEN and CDR2 is SYDVKM. The V end lost 8 bases, the J end lost 3 bases, and 2 bases lay between the germline ends. The CDR3 is 10 residues long. This specimen comes from a study of T cell clones after liver transplantation. Study context: TCRbeta sequencing after a pre-transplant mixed lymphocyte reaction identified graft-donor-reactive clones, later tracked in post-transplant blood. Three of the eight recipients were HCV-positive; the rest had non-autoimmune, non-viral transplant indications.

General observations from the study: Graft donor-reactive T cells possibly entered the graft instead of undergoing deletion.

Thawed unstimulated PBMCs were FACS-sorted by CD3, CD4 and CD8 into two populations. Produced via immunoSEQ multiplex PCR; TCRdb's table is partial and in-frame only. The sample has roughly 97,000 clones, around 86% seen once; the top ten hold approximately 0.99%. The rearrangement joins TRBV28 to TRBJ1-3; D is ambiguous. The sample here was CD4+ T cells from blood, taken before liver transplant. The TCR sequence derives from a human donor who received a liver transplant. The chain's CDR3 is CASGGNTIYF. In DNA form, the CDR3 reads TGTGCCAGCGGTGGAAACACCATATATTTT. The full variable domain, with the rest looked up from reference TRBV28 and TRBJ1-3, is DVKVTQSSRYLVKRTGEKVFLECVQDMDHENMFWYRQDPGLGLRLIYFSYDVKMKEKGDIPEGYSVSREKKERFSLILESASTNQTSMYLCASGGNTIYFGEGSWLTVV.